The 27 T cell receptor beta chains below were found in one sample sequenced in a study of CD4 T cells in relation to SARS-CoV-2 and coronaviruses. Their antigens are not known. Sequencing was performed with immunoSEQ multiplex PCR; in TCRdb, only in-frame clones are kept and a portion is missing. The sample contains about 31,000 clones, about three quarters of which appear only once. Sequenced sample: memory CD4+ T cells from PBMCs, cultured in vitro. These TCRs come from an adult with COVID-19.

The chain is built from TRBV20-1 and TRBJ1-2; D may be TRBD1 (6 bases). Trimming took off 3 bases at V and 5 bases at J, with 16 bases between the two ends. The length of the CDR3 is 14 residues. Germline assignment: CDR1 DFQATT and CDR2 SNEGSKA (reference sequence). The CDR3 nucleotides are TGCAGTGCTAGTTTTTCGGGGGCTGGGTATGGCTACACCTTC. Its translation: CSASFSGAGYGYTF.

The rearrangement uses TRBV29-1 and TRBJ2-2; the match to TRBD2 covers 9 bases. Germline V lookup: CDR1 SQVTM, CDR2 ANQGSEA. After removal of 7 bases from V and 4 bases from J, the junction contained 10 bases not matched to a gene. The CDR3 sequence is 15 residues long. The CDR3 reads CSAAGAGGSTGELFF. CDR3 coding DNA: TGCAGCGCTGCTGGAGCGGGAGGCAGCACCGGGGAGCTGTTTTTT.

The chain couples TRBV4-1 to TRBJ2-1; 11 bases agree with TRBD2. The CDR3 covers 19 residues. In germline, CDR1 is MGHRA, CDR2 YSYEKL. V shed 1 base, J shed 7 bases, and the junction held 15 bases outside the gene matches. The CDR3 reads CASSQGLAGRTSGSNEQFF. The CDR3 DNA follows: TGCGCCAGCAGCCAAGGCCTGGCGGGGCGAACTAGCGGGAGTAATGAGCAGTTCTTC.

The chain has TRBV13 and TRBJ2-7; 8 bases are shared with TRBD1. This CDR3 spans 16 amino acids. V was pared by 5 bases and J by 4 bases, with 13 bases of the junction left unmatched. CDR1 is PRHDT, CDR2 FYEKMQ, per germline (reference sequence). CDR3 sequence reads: CASSPPRRGPPYEQYF. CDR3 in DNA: TGTGCCAGCAGCCCCCCCCGCAGGGGGCCGCCTTACGAGCAGTACTTC.

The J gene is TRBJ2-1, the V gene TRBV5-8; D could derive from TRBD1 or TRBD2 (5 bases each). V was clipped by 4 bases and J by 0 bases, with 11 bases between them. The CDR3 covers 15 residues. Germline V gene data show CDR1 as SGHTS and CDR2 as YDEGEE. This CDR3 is CASSAGDSSYNEQFF. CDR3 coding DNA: TGTGCCAGCAGCGCGGGTGACAGCTCCTACAATGAGCAGTTCTTC.

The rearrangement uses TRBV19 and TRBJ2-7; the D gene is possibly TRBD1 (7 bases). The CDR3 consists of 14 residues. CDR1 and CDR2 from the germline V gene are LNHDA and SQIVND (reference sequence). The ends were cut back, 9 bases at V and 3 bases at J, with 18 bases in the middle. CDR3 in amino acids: CASQPGGGGYEQYF. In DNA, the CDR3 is TGTGCCAGCCAACCAGGAGGGGGCGGCTACGAGCAGTACTTC.

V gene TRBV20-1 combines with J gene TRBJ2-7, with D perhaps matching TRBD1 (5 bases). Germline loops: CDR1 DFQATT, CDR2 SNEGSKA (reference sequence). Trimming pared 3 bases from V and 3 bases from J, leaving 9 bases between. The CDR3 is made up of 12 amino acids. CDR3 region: CSASSRDYEQYF. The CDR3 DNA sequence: TGCAGTGCTAGTAGCAGGGACTACGAGCAGTACTTC.

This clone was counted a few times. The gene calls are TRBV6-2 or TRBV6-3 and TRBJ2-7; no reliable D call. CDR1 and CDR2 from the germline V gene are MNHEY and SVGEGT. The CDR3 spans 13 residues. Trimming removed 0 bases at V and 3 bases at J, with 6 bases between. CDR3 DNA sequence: TGTGCCAGCAGTTACTCACTTCGCTACGAGCAGTACTTC. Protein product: CASSYSLRYEQYF.

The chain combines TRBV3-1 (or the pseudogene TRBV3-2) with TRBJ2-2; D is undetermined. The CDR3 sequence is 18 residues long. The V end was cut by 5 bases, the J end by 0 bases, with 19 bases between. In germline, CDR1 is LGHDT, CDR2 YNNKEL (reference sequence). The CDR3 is CASSSHRGGSPNTGELFF. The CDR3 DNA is TGTGCCAGCAGCTCCCATAGAGGTGGCAGCCCGAACACCGGGGAGCTGTTTTTT.

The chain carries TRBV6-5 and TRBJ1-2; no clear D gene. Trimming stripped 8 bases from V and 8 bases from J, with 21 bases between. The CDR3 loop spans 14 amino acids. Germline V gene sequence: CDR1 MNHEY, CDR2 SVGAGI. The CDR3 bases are TGTGCCAGCTTCCCTACAAGAGTATCGAGGGGCTACACCTTC. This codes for CASFPTRVSRGYTF.

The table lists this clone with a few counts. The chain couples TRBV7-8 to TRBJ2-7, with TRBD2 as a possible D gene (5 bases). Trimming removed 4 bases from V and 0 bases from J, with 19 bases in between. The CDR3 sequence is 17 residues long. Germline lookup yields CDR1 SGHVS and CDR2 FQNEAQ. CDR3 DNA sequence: TGTGCCAGCAGCTATTCGGGATGGGTGGCGAGCTCCTACGAGCAGTACTTC. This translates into CASSYSGWVASSYEQYF. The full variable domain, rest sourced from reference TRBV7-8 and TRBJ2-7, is GAGVSQSPRYKVAKRGQDVALRCDPISGHVSLFWYQQALGQGPEFLTYFQNEAQLDKSGLPSDRFFAERPEGSVSTLKIQRTQQEDSAVYLCASSYSGWVASSYEQYFGPGTRLTVT.

For the CDR3, the DNA is TGTGCCAGCAGCCCAAGGAGCCTCGGGCCCCTCCACTTT. Residues: CASSPRSLGPLHF. V is TRBV5-6 and J is TRBJ1-6; D gene ambiguous. The CDR3 has 13 residues. V gave up 4 bases and J gave up 13 bases, with 15 bases separating them. Germline CDR1 SGHDT, CDR2 YYEEEE.

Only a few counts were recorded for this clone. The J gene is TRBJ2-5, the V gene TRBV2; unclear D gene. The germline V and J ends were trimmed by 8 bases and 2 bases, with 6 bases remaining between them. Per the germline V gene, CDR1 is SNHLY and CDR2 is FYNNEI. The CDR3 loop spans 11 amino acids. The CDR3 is CASAQQETQYF. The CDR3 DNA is TGTGCCAGCGCCCAGCAAGAGACCCAGTACTTC.

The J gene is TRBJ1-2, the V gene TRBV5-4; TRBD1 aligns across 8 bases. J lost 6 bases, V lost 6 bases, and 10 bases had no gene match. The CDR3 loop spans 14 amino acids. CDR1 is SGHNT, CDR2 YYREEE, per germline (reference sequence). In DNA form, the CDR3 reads TGTGCCAGCACCTGGGACAGGACTCCCCATGGCTACACCTTC. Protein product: CASTWDRTPHGYTF.

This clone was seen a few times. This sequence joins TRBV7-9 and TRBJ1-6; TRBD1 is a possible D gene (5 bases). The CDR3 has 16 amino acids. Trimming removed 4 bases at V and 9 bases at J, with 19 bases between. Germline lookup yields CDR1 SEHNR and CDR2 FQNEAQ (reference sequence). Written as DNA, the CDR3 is TGTGCCAGCAGCTCGACCTTGGGGAGGGGTCTTTCACCCCTCCACTTT. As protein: CASSSTLGRGLSPLHF.

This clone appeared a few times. The CDR3 protein is CASSSRDNEQFF. In DNA, the CDR3 is TGTGCCAGCAGCTCCCGCGACAATGAGCAGTTCTTC. The chain carries TRBV7-9 and TRBJ2-1; D gene unclear. Germline values: CDR1 SEHNR, CDR2 FQNEAQ (reference sequence). Trimming removed 4 bases from V and 5 bases from J, with 6 bases in between. This CDR3 is 12 amino acids long.

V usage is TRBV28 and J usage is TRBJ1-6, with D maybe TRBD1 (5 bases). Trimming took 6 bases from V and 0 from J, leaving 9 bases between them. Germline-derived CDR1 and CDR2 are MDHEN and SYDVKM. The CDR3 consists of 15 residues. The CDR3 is CASSDRGSYNSPLHF. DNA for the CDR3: TGTGCCAGCAGCGATAGGGGCTCCTATAATTCACCCCTCCACTTT.

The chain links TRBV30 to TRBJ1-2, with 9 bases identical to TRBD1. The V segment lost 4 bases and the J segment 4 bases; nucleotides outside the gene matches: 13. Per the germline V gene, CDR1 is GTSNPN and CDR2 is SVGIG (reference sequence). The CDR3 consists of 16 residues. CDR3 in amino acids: CAWNAHGGQGSYGYTF. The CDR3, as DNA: TGTGCCTGGAACGCCCATGGGGGACAGGGTAGCTATGGCTACACCTTC.

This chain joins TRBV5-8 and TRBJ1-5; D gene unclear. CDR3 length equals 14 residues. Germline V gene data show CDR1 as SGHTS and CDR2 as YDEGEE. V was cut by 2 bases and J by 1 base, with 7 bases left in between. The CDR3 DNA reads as TGTGCCAGCAGCTTTGAACTGAGCAATCAGCCCCAGCATTTT. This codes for CASSFELSNQPQHF.

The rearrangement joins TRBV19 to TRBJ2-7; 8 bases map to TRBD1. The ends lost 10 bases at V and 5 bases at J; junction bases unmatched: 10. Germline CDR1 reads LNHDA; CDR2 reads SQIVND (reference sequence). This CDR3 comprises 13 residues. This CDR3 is CATEDRGRNEQYF. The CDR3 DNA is TGTGCCACTGAAGACAGGGGACGCAACGAGCAGTACTTC.

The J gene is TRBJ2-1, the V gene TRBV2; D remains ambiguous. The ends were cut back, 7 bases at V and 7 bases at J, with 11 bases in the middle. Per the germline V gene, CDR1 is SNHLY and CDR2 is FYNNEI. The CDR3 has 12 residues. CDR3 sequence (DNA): TGTGCCAGCACTATCACATGGAATGAGCAGTTCTTC. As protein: CASTITWNEQFF.

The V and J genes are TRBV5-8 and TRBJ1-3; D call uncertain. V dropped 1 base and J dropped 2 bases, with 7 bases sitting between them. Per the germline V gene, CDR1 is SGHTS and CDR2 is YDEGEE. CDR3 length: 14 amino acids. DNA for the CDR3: TGTGCCAGCAGCTTGCGGGGTACTGGAAACACCATATATTTT. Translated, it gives CASSLRGTGNTIYF. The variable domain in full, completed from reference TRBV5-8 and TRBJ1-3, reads EAGVTQSPTHLIKTRGQQATLRCSPISGHTSVYWYQQALGLGLQFLLWYDEGEERNRGNFPPRFSGRQFPNYSSELNVNALELEDSALYLCASSLRGTGNTIYFGEGSWLTVV.

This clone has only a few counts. The CDR3 DNA is TGTGCCAGCGCCAGGGACTCTACTAGCACAGATACGCAGTATTTT. It is translated as CASARDSTSTDTQYF. The chain links TRBV2 to TRBJ2-3; maybe TRBD2 (6 bases). CDR1 SNHLY and CDR2 FYNNEI come from the germline V gene. The CDR3 loop spans 15 amino acids. Trimming stripped 8 bases from V and 0 bases from J, with 15 bases between.

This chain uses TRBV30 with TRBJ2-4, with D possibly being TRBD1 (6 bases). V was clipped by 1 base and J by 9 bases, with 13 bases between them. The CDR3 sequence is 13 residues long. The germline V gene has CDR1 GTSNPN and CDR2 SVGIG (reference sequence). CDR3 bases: TGTGCCTGGAGTGCTCAGGGGTTGGTCATTCAGTACTTC. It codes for CAWSAQGLVIQYF.

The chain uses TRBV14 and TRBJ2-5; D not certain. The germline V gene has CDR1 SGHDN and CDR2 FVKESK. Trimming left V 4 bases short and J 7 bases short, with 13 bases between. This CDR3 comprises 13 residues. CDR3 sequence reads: CASSPGGDGTQYF. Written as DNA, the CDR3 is TGTGCCAGCAGCCCTGGTGGTGACGGGACCCAGTACTTC. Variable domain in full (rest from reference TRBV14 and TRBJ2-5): EAGVTQFPSHSVIEKGQTVTLRCDPISGHDNLYWYRRVMGKEIKFLLHFVKESKQDESGMPNNRFLAERTGGTYSTLKVQPAELEDSGVYFCASSPGGDGTQYFGPGTRLLVL.

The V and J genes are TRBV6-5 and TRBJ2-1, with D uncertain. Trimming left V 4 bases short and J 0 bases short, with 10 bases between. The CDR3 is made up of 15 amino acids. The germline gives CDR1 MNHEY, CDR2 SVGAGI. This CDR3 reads CASSSSAGSYNEQFF. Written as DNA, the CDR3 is TGTGCCAGCAGTTCGTCAGCTGGCTCCTACAATGAGCAGTTCTTC.

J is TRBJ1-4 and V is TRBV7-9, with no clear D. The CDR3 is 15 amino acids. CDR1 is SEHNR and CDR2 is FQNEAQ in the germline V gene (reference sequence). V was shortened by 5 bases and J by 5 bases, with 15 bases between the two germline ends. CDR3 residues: CASSLTESSNEKLFF. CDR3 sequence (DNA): TGTGCCAGCAGCCTCACGGAGTCATCGAATGAAAAACTGTTTTTT.